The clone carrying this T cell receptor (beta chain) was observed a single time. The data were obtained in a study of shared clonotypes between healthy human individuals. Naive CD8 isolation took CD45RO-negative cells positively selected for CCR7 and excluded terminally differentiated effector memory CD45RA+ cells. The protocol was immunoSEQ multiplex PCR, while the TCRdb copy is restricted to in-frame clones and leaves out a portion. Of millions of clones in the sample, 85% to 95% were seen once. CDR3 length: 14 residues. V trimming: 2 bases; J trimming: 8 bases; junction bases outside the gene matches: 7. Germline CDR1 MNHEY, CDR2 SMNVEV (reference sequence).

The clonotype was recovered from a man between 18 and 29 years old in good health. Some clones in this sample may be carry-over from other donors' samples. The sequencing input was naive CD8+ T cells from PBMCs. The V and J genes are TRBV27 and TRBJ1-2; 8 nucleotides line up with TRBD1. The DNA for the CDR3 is TGTGCCAGCAGTTTAAGGTCAGGGGGCCAGGGCTACACCTTC. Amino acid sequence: CASSLRSGGQGYTF.